The 20 T cell receptor beta chains given below trace back to one sample, sequenced in a study of blood T cell repertoires in COVID-19. Repertoires were generated with immunoSEQ multiplex PCR, while TCRdb's copy carries only in-frame clones and drops some. The sample records more than 300,000 clones, 88% being singletons. Material for sequencing was PBMCs or T cells enriched from blood (not recorded which). These receptors all stem from a woman aged 18-30 years who had recovered from COVID-19.

The chain joins TRBV19 to TRBJ2-7; 8 bases fit TRBD1. This CDR3 is 15 amino acids long. The V gene end was trimmed by 6 bases and the J gene end by 2 bases; junction bases not matched to a gene: 9. Germline CDR1 LNHDA, CDR2 SQIVND (reference sequence). The CDR3 here is CASSPTAGQAYEQYF. CDR3 bases: TGTGCCAGTAGCCCAACCGCGGGACAGGCCTACGAGCAGTACTTC.

The gene calls are TRBV29-1 and TRBJ1-2; 8 bases are shared with TRBD1. Trimming took 7 bases from V and 4 from J; bases not matched to a gene: 8. The CDR3 covers 13 residues. The germline V gene has CDR1 SQVTM and CDR2 ANQGSEA. CDR3 DNA: TGCAGCGCGAACAGGGGGGGGGCCTATGGCTACACCTTC. It is translated as CSANRGGAYGYTF.

The chain's CDR3 is CASSYSRFDSPLHF. CDR3 nucleotide sequence: TGTGCCAGCAGTTATAGCCGGTTCGATTCACCCCTCCACTTT. The rearrangement uses TRBV6-5 and TRBJ1-6, with D unresolved. Trimming took off 3 bases at V and 8 bases at J, with 11 bases between the two ends. Germline V gives CDR1 MNHEY, CDR2 SVGAGI. The CDR3 extends over 14 amino acids.

J is TRBJ1-6 and V is TRBV6-6, with TRBD1 matching 7 bases. V lost 6 bases to trimming and J lost 2 bases; unmatched junction nucleotides: 13. CDR1 and CDR2 (germline): MNHNY, SVGAGI (reference sequence). The CDR3 is 18 amino acids. CDR3 in amino acids: CASSRKRGTATYNSPLHF. Here the CDR3 DNA reads TGTGCCAGCAGCCGAAAGCGGGGGACAGCAACCTATAATTCACCCCTCCACTTT.

This clone was observed a handful of times. The chain recombines TRBV29-1 with TRBJ1-5, with D hard to call. V lost 2 bases and J 5 bases, leaving 10 bases between the germline ends. The CDR3 is made up of 13 amino acids. Germline CDR1 SQVTM, CDR2 ANQGSEA. Here the CDR3 reads CSVELDIDQPQHF. For the CDR3, the DNA is TGCAGCGTTGAACTCGACATAGATCAGCCCCAGCATTTT.

This clone has a single count. In DNA, the CDR3 is TGTGCCAGCTCACCCGGGACAGGGGGCGATCAGCCCCAGCATTTT. It codes for CASSPGTGGDQPQHF. The chain uses TRBV18 and TRBJ1-5; 12 bases match TRBD1. V lost 3 bases to trimming and J lost 5 bases; unmatched junction nucleotides: 2. CDR3 length: 15 residues. The germline gives CDR1 KGHSH, CDR2 LQKENI.

The gene calls are TRBV9 and TRBJ1-1; the match to TRBD1 covers 8 bases. The CDR3 has 16 amino acids. Germline V gene lookup returns CDR1 SGDLS and CDR2 YYNGEE. The V gene end was trimmed by 2 bases and the J gene end by 6 bases; junction bases not matched to a gene: 12. The CDR3 spells CASSVSTGGKGAEAFF. As DNA, the CDR3 is TGTGCCAGCAGCGTTAGTACAGGGGGAAAGGGGGCTGAAGCTTTCTTT.

As concerns this clone: Mismatch with germline at one junction end may stem from a read error. J is TRBJ1-1 and V is TRBV4-2; unclear D gene. The CDR3 loop spans 11 amino acids. CDR1 and CDR2 from the germline V gene are LGHNA and YNFKEQ. The CDR3 sequence: CASSQESERAF. The DNA for the CDR3 is TGTGCCAGCAGCCAAGAGAGTGAGCGAGCCTTT.

The V gene is TRBV4-3, the J gene TRBJ2-7, with D uncertain. V lost 3 bases, J lost 0 bases, and 12 bases lay in between. CDR1 LGHNA and CDR2 YSLEER come from the germline V gene. This CDR3 has 15 amino acids. CDR3 loop: CASSHSQSDSYEQYF. CDR3 sequence (DNA): TGCGCCAGCAGCCATAGTCAGAGCGACTCCTACGAGCAGTACTTC.

The CDR3 DNA reads TGCAGCGTTCCCCAAAAACAGGGTGAAAAACTGTTTTTT. As protein: CSVPQKQGEKLFF. The chain couples TRBV29-1 to TRBJ1-4; weak D call: TRBD1 (6 bases). V was shortened by 5 bases and J by 7 bases, with 14 bases between the two germline ends. The CDR3 consists of 13 residues. Germline CDR1 is SQVTM and CDR2 is ANQGSEA.

The genes are TRBV19 and TRBJ1-1; tentatively, D is TRBD1 (5 bases). Germline-derived CDR1 and CDR2 are LNHDA and SQIVND (reference sequence). Trimming shortened V by 3 bases and J by 4 bases, and 15 bases separated the two germline ends. The CDR3 covers 15 residues. Here the CDR3 DNA reads TGTGCCAGTAGTATGGCACGGGCAGGGCGCACTGAAGCTTTCTTT. Protein: CASSMARAGRTEAFF.

This chain connects TRBV11-2 to TRBJ2-7; the D gene is possibly TRBD2 (5 bases). V lost 1 base, J lost 0 bases, and 10 bases lay in between. The length of the CDR3 is 15 residues. The germline V gene has CDR1 SGHAT and CDR2 FQNNGV. CDR3 nucleotides: TGTGCCAGCAGCTTAGTTGTCGGGGACTCCTACGAGCAGTACTTC. Translating it yields CASSLVVGDSYEQYF.

V and J are TRBV4-2 and TRBJ2-1, with D tentatively TRBD2 (5 bases). The ends were cut back, 8 bases at V and 8 bases at J, with 13 bases in the middle. The V gene's germline CDR1 is LGHNA and CDR2 YNFKEQ. The CDR3 totals 12 residues. For the CDR3, the DNA is TGTGCCAGCGCCTCGGGGATCTATGAGCAGTTCTTC. Translating gives CASASGIYEQFF.

The rearrangement uses TRBV28 and TRBJ1-2, with a weak D call TRBD1 (5 bases). CDR3 length: 15 residues. The V end lost 6 bases, the J end lost 3 bases, and 17 bases lay between the germline ends. The germline V gene encodes CDR1 MDHEN and CDR2 SYDVKM. The CDR3: CASRRRAGHDYGYTF. The CDR3 nucleotides read TGTGCCAGCAGAAGGAGGGCAGGGCACGACTATGGCTACACCTTC.

J is TRBJ1-4 and V is TRBV11-3; 9 positions match TRBD1. J was trimmed by 8 bases and V by 1 base; bases with no gene match: 17. The CDR3 has 19 amino acids. Germline CDR1 SGHNT, CDR2 YENEEA. The chain's CDR3 is CASSLGVGDREGFWEKLFF. Here the CDR3 DNA reads TGTGCCAGCAGCTTAGGTGTTGGGGACAGGGAGGGATTTTGGGAAAAACTGTTTTTT.

The chain links TRBV2 to TRBJ1-1, with TRBD1 as a possible D gene (5 bases). The germline V gene has CDR1 SNHLY and CDR2 FYNNEI. The ends were cut back, 6 bases at V and 1 base at J, with 18 bases in the middle. This CDR3 contains 16 residues. Here the CDR3 DNA reads TGTGCCAGCAGGAAGGACACCAACATCCCGAACACTGAAGCTTTCTTT. It yields the protein CASRKDTNIPNTEAFF.

The chain joins TRBV5-6 to TRBJ1-5; D remains unclear. CDR3 length: 14 residues. The V gene's germline CDR1 is SGHDT and CDR2 YYEEEE. Trimming shortened V by 1 base and J by 5 bases, and 10 bases separated the two germline ends. The chain's CDR3 is CASSLRSNDQPQHF. The CDR3 nucleotides are TGTGCCAGCAGCTTGAGGAGCAACGATCAGCCCCAGCATTTT.

This rearrangement joins TRBV13 to TRBJ1-2, with D hard to call. Deletions cut 0 bases from V and 1 base from J, with 9 bases between. The CDR3 totals 15 residues. From germline, CDR1 is PRHDT and CDR2 FYEKMQ (reference sequence). Here the CDR3 DNA reads TGTGCCAGCAGCTTAGGACAGAGATTTAACTATGGCTACACCTTC. Its translation: CASSLGQRFNYGYTF.

This rearrangement joins TRBV7-8 to TRBJ2-1; D possibly corresponds to TRBD1 (8 bases). Germline assignment: CDR1 SGHVS and CDR2 FQNEAQ. The V gene lost 7 bases and the J gene lost 7 bases, with 17 bases spanning the gap. This CDR3 comprises 14 residues. The CDR3 reads CASNNRGGWNEQFF. The DNA for the CDR3 is TGTGCCAGCAACAACAGGGGGGGATGGAATGAGCAGTTCTTC.

The J gene is TRBJ1-2, the V gene TRBV28; tentatively, D is TRBD1 (6 bases). Germline V gene sequence: CDR1 MDHEN, CDR2 SYDVKM. Trimming took off 2 bases at V and 8 bases at J, with 15 bases between the two ends. The CDR3 runs to 14 residues. The CDR3 sequence: CASSLNTQGQGYTF. In DNA form, the CDR3 reads TGTGCCAGCAGTTTAAATACGCAGGGGCAGGGCTACACCTTC.